The rows below give T cell receptor beta chains drawn from one sample of a study of response to subunit inactivated influenza vaccine. TCRdb itself ran the RT-PCR reads through MiXCR, one entry per CDR3 protein. The data hold approximately 500,000 distinct CDR3 sequences, with about 14% observed a single time. This material consisted of PBMCs from blood, taken approximately 13 days after vaccination. Source of these receptors: a man aged 50-60 years who received an inactivated influenza vaccine. CDR3s include the opening cysteine and the closing phenylalanine or tryptophan. D genes are given only for firm matches. Size tells how often a clone was seen (once, few, many) or the class of an expanded clone, and some rows leave it out.

J gene: TRBJ2-7
D gene: TRBD2
V gene: TRBV4-3
clone size: few
CDR3 DNA: TGCGCCAGCAGCCTCCAACTAACTAGCGGGGGGAACGAGCAGTACTTC
CDR3 protein: CASSLQLTSGGNEQYF

J gene: TRBJ1-2
D gene: TRBD1
V gene: TRBV4-2
clone size: few
CDR3 DNA: TGTGCCAGCAGCCAAGATCACCCGACAGGGGAAGGCTACACCTTC
CDR3 protein: CASSQDHPTGEGYTF

J gene: TRBJ2-1
D gene: -
V gene: TRBV5-6
clone size: many
CDR3 DNA: TGTGCCAGCAGCACGCGATTTAGCGGTAGCTCCTACAATGAGCAGTTCTTC
CDR3 protein: CASSTRFSGSSYNEQFF

J gene: TRBJ2-7
D gene: -
V gene: TRBV6-2/TRBV6-3
clone size: few
CDR3 DNA: TGTGCCAGCAGCTCCCTGGAATACGAGCAGTACTTC
CDR3 protein: CASSSLEYEQYF

J gene: TRBJ2-4
D gene: -
V gene: TRBV7-2
clone size: few
CDR3 DNA: TGTGCCAGCAGCTTAGCTAGTGGGTTAGCCAAAAACATTCAGTACTTC
CDR3 protein: CASSLASGLAKNIQYF

J gene: TRBJ2-1
D gene: TRBD2
V gene: TRBV24-1
clone size: few
CDR3 DNA: TGTGCCACCAGTGACAGCGGGAGGGCCTATGAGCAGTTCTTC
CDR3 protein: CATSDSGRAYEQFF

J gene: TRBJ2-7
D gene: -
V gene: TRBV28
clone size: -
CDR3 DNA: TGTGCCAGCAGTTTAAGGCAGATAAACTACGAGCAGTACTTC
CDR3 protein: CASSLRQINYEQYF

J gene: TRBJ2-7
D gene: -
V gene: TRBV20-1
clone size: -
CDR3 DNA: TGCAGTGCTCCCCGCCCGGGATCCCCTGAGCAGTACTTC
CDR3 protein: CSAPRPGSPEQYF

J gene: TRBJ2-1
D gene: TRBD2
V gene: TRBV20-1
clone size: -
CDR3 DNA: TGCAGTGCTAGATTGGGACTAGCGGGGTACAATGAGCAGTTCTTC
CDR3 protein: CSARLGLAGYNEQFF

J gene: TRBJ2-7
D gene: -
V gene: TRBV9
clone size: few
CDR3 DNA: TGTGCCAGCGGAGGGGGGGGTCCCTACGAGCAGTACTTC
CDR3 protein: CASGGGGPYEQYF

J gene: TRBJ2-3
D gene: -
V gene: TRBV29-1
clone size: few
CDR3 DNA: TGCAGCGTTGAAGCAGGACGTCGACGAGATACGCAGTATTTT
CDR3 protein: CSVEAGRRRDTQYF

J gene: TRBJ2-1
D gene: -
V gene: TRBV18
clone size: few
CDR3 DNA: TGTGCCAGCTCACCACTCTCGGTTGTACACAATGAGCAGTTCTTC
CDR3 protein: CASSPLSVVHNEQFF

J gene: TRBJ2-2
D gene: -
V gene: TRBV20-1
clone size: few
CDR3 DNA: TGCAGTGTTTCAATCAGGGGGGTTCGAGGGGAGCTGTTTTTT
CDR3 protein: CSVSIRGVRGELFF

J gene: TRBJ2-1
D gene: TRBD1
V gene: TRBV4-2
clone size: many
CDR3 DNA: TGTGCCAGCAGCCCAACGGTAACCGGGACAGGGAGGAATGAGCAGTTCTTC
CDR3 protein: CASSPTVTGTGRNEQFF

J gene: TRBJ1-2
D gene: -
V gene: TRBV12-3/TRBV12-4
clone size: -
CDR3 DNA: TGTGCCAGCAGTCCTGGAGAGTCGCAGGGCTACACCTTC
CDR3 protein: CASSPGESQGYTF

J gene: TRBJ1-4
D gene: -
V gene: TRBV5-1
clone size: few
CDR3 DNA: TGCGCCAGCAGCTTGGACGGGGTTTCTAATGAAAAACTGTTTTTT
CDR3 protein: CASSLDGVSNEKLFF

J gene: TRBJ1-2
D gene: -
V gene: TRBV4-1
clone size: -
CDR3 DNA: TGCGCCAGCAGCCAAGTGGGATCTGAGGACTATGGCTACACCTTC
CDR3 protein: CASSQVGSEDYGYTF

J gene: TRBJ1-1
D gene: TRBD1
V gene: TRBV27
clone size: few
CDR3 DNA: TGTGCCAGCAGGATACGGGACAGGGGAACTGAAGCTTTCTTT
CDR3 protein: CASRIRDRGTEAFF

J gene: TRBJ2-5
D gene: TRBD2
V gene: TRBV15
clone size: few
CDR3 DNA: TGTGCCACCAGCAGGGAACTAGCGGGAGTCATCGGTGAGACCCAGTACTTC
CDR3 protein: CATSRELAGVIGETQYF

J gene: TRBJ2-1
D gene: TRBD1
V gene: TRBV12-3/TRBV12-4
clone size: -
CDR3 DNA: TGTGCCAGCAGCACAGGGGTTCTTTACAATGAGCAGTTCTTC
CDR3 protein: CASSTGVLYNEQFF

J gene: TRBJ1-1
D gene: -
V gene: TRBV5-1
clone size: many
CDR3 DNA: TGCGCCAGCAGCTTGGATGGGGGTATCACTGAAGCTTTCTTT
CDR3 protein: CASSLDGGITEAFF

J gene: TRBJ2-4
D gene: -
V gene: TRBV4-2
clone size: many
CDR3 DNA: TGTGCCAGCAGCCAAGGTTTACCGGGACAAAGCATTCAGTACTTC
CDR3 protein: CASSQGLPGQSIQYF

J gene: TRBJ2-1
D gene: -
V gene: TRBV20-1
clone size: -
CDR3 DNA: TGCAGTGCTAAGGCAGGGTTTAACAATGAGCAGTTCTTC
CDR3 protein: CSAKAGFNNEQFF

J gene: TRBJ2-3
D gene: -
V gene: TRBV7-2
clone size: -
CDR3 DNA: TGTGCCAGCAGCTTAGGCCCACACACAGATACGCAGTATTTT
CDR3 protein: CASSLGPHTDTQYF

J gene: TRBJ1-5
D gene: -
V gene: TRBV7-2
clone size: -
CDR3 DNA: TGTGCCAGCAGCAGCGGAAGCGGGCGAAATCAGCCCCAGCATTTT
CDR3 protein: CASSSGSGRNQPQHF

J gene: TRBJ1-1
D gene: -
V gene: TRBV12-3/TRBV12-4
clone size: few
CDR3 DNA: TGTGCCAGCAGTTTAGTTGGGGATCTAGAAGCTTTCTTT
CDR3 protein: CASSLVGDLEAFF

J gene: TRBJ2-3
D gene: TRBD2
V gene: TRBV28
clone size: few
CDR3 DNA: TGTGCCAGCAGTTTACGAAGCGGGAGGGGGGCAGATACGCAGTATTTT
CDR3 protein: CASSLRSGRGADTQYF

J gene: TRBJ2-7
D gene: -
V gene: TRBV2
clone size: few
CDR3 DNA: TGTGCCAGCAGTGGACAGCGCTTATACGAGCAGTACTTC
CDR3 protein: CASSGQRLYEQYF

J gene: TRBJ2-5
D gene: -
V gene: TRBV6-1
clone size: few
CDR3 DNA: TGTGCCAGCAAAATAGCGGACGAAGAGACCCAGTACTTC
CDR3 protein: CASKIADEETQYF

J gene: TRBJ1-2
D gene: -
V gene: TRBV12-3/TRBV12-4
clone size: -
CDR3 DNA: TGTGCCAGCAGTTTAGCCTTACGTCCCGCGTTCTATGGCTACACCTTC
CDR3 protein: CASSLALRPAFYGYTF

J gene: TRBJ2-7
D gene: TRBD1
V gene: TRBV7-9
clone size: -
CDR3 DNA: TGTGCCAGCAGCCTCCGGGACAGGGTCGCCGAGCAGTACTTC
CDR3 protein: CASSLRDRVAEQYF

J gene: TRBJ1-1
D gene: -
V gene: TRBV12-3/TRBV12-4
clone size: many
CDR3 DNA: TGTGCCAGCAGTTTTTGGGAGAACACTGAAGCTTTCTTT
CDR3 protein: CASSFWENTEAFF